What follows is one T cell receptor (beta chain) and its context. CDR1 and CDR2 (germline): SQVTM, ANQGSEA. The ends were cut back, 6 bases at V and 7 bases at J, with 15 bases in the middle. The CDR3 spans 12 residues. These data originate in a study of blood T cell repertoires in COVID-19. Study-level information: Sites across the United States, Italy and Spain contributed samples from acute and convalescent COVID-19. Sources were T cells, B-cell-depleted T cells, or PBMCs; the material itself was cDNA or gDNA.

Authors' data handling: Amplifying reference gene primers gave estimates of nucleated cell counts. The method was immunoSEQ multiplex PCR; TCRdb's version includes in-frame clones alone and lacks a portion of them. V, J and clone size are those of that table, while D and trimming were read from the DNA. The profile shows some 250,000 clones, approximately 84% of them singletons. The gene calls are TRBV29-1 and TRBJ1-2; TRBD1 is a possible D gene (6 bases). The sequence derives from a woman aged 80 or older with acute or convalescent COVID-19. The sample taken for sequencing was peripheral blood. In nucleotides, the CDR3 is TGCAGCGTCGCACAGGGCGTCAGTGGCTACACCTTC. Protein product: CSVAQGVSGYTF.